This record concerns one TCR beta chain sequence. What antigen it recognizes has not been identified. Base qualities are not recorded, but no much larger clone differs from it by a single base. The method behind the library was the immunoSEQ multiplex PCR assay. The authors' pipeline ran thus. Frequencies of TCR V beta family usage were compared among the sorted CD8+ T cell populations from blood, dermis and epidermis. In TCRdb, the immuneACCESS table is reduced to in-frame sequences with V and J assigned. These tables do not hold every clone; where another copy was compared, an unresolved V gene accounts for under half, and the others remain unexplained. V, J and clone size reflect that table, while D and trimming were determined from the DNA. A total of a few hundred clones appear in this sample, roughly nine tenths of them only once. Approximately 24% of the sample is taken by the ten largest.

V is shortened by 4 bases, J by 3 bases, and the region joining them spans 13 bases. Sequences SQVTM (CDR1) and ANQGSEA (CDR2) are obtained from the germline V gene. The CDR3 has 14 amino acids, counting the end cysteine and phenylalanine. Only the CDR3 DNA is retained, 42 bases long and in frame from the first base. The sample originates from a study of CD49a tissue-resident CD8 T cells in human skin (dated by TCRdb to about 2017). At the level of the whole study: Subsets of tissue-resident memory CD8+ T cells in human skin, defined by their expression of CD49a, CD69 and CD103, were what the study examined.

For roughly 5 healthy donors, CD8+ T cells were sorted from blood, dermis and epidermis, and the TCR beta CDR3 regions of these cells were analysed. All TCR-sequenced donors were healthy individuals, and each provided both blood and skin samples. Sorting was used to isolate CD8+ T cell populations prior to TCR beta sequencing. Before T cells were analysed, skin was separated into dermal and epidermal compartments. The sequencing sample was made of CD103+ CD49a- CD8+ T cells sorted from skin epidermis. The receptor was isolated from a human donor in good health. The chain couples TRBV29-1 to TRBJ2-1; the D gene remains uncertain. The DNA reads TGCAGCGTTGTAGTGCAGGATATCTACAATGAGCAGTTCTTC. Translated, this is CSVVVQDIYNEQFF.